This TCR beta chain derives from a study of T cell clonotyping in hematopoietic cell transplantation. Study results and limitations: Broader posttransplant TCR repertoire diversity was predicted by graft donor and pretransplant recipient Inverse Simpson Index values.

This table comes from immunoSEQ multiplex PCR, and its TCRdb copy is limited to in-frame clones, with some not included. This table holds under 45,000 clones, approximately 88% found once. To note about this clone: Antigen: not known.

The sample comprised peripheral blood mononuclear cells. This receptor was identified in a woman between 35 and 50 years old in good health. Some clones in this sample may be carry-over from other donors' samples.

CDR3 protein: CASSAESTQYF. In DNA form, the CDR3 reads TGTGCCAGCAGCGCGGAAAGCACGCAGTATTTT. This rearrangement joins TRBV9 to TRBJ2-3; D unresolved. V lost 3 bases, J lost 9 bases, and 8 bases lay in between. Germline loops: CDR1 SGDLS, CDR2 YYNGEE. The CDR3 runs to 11 residues.